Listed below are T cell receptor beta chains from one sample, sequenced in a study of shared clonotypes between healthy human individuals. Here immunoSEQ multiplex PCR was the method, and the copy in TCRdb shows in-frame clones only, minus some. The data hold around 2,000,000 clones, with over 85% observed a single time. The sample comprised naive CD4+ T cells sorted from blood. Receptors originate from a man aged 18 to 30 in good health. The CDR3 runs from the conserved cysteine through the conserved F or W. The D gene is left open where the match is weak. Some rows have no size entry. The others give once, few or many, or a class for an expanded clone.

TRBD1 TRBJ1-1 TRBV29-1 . CSVEIDRGGTEAFF TGCAGCGTTGAGATAGACAGGGGTGGCACTGAAGCTTTCTTT
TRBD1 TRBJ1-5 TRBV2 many CASTAVTGGNQPQHF TGTGCCAGCACTGCGGTCACAGGGGGCAATCAGCCCCAGCATTTT
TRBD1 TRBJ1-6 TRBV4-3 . CASSQEGQGVSPLHF TGCGCCAGCAGCCAAGAGGGACAGGGCGTTTCACCCCTCCACTTT
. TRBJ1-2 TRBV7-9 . CASRPQGLGGYTF TGTGCCAGCAGACCTCAGGGACTTGGTGGCTACACCTTC
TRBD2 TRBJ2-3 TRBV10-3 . CATLRGVSTDTQYF TGTGCCACCCTTCGGGGGGTTAGCACAGATACGCAGTATTTT
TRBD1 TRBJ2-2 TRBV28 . CASSSDRAGELFF TGTGCCAGCAGTTCCGACAGGGCCGGGGAGCTGTTTTTT
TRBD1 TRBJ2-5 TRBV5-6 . CASSNYRGTPTQETQYF TGTGCCAGCAGCAACTACAGGGGAACCCCCACCCAAGAGACCCAGTACTTC
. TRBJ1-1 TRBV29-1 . CSVEAGREAFF TGCAGCGTTGAAGCGGGAAGGGAGGCTTTCTTT
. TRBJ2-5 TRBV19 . CASAVSGSETQYF TGTGCCAGTGCGGTTTCGGGCAGCGAGACCCAGTACTTC
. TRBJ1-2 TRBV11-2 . CASSPGPGGYTF TGTGCCAGCAGCCCCGGCCCCGGGGGCTACACCTTC
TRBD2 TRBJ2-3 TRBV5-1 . CASSLQSGDTDTQYF TGCGCCAGCAGCCTTCAAAGCGGGGACACAGATACGCAGTATTTT
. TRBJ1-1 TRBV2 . CASSVGQNTEAFF TGTGCCAGCAGTGTAGGGCAGAACACTGAAGCTTTCTTT
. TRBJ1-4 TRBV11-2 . CASSIWPGTYEKLFF TGTGCCAGCAGCATCTGGCCCGGGACATATGAAAAACTGTTTTTT
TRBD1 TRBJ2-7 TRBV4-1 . CASSQPDRDRPYEQYF TGCGCCAGCAGCCAACCAGACCGGGACAGGCCCTACGAGCAGTACTTC
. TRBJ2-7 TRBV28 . CASSAGQLLYEQYF TGTGCCAGCAGCGCGGGACAGCTCCTCTACGAGCAGTACTTC
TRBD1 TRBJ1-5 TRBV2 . CASSERPTGRGNQPQHF TGTGCCAGCAGTGAACGCCCGACAGGGAGGGGCAATCAGCCCCAGCATTTT
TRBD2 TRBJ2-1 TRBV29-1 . CSVATRLAGDNEQFF TGCAGCGTTGCCACCAGACTAGCGGGAGATAATGAGCAGTTCTTC
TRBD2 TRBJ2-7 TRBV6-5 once CASSPLAGVYEQYF TGTGCCAGCAGCCCACTAGCGGGAGTCTACGAGCAGTACTTC
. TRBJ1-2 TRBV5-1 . CASSFEMNYGYTF TGCGCCAGCAGCTTTGAGATGAACTATGGCTACACCTTC
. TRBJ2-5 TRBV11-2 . CASSQPFETQYF TGTGCCAGCAGCCAGCCGTTTGAGACCCAGTACTTC
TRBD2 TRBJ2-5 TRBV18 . CASSHVSSGGYQETQYF TGTGCCAGCTCACACGTATCTAGCGGGGGGTACCAAGAGACCCAGTACTTC
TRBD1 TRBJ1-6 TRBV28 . CASSSGMTGGTDNSPLHF TGTGCCAGCAGTTCAGGGATGACAGGGGGAACCGATAATTCACCCCTCCACTTT
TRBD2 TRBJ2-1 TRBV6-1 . CASSEVGLAGGFNEQFF TGTGCCAGCAGTGAAGTGGGACTAGCGGGGGGTTTCAATGAGCAGTTCTTC
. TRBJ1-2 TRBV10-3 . CAIGQHPNYGYTF TGTGCCATCGGGCAGCACCCTAACTATGGCTACACCTTC
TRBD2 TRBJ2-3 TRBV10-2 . CASSEGVLADFTDTQYF TGCGCCAGCAGTGAAGGGGTTCTAGCGGACTTCACAGATACGCAGTATTTT
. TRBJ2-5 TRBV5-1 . CASSLSGTPGETQYF TGCGCCAGCAGCTTGAGCGGCACCCCAGGGGAGACCCAGTACTTC
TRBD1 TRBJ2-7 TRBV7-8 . CASSSGTGHIQQYF TGTGCCAGCAGCTCTGGGACAGGCCACATCCAACAGTACTTC
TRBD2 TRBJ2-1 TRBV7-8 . CAASGGSPYNEQFF TGTGCCGCGAGCGGGGGGTCCCCCTACAATGAGCAGTTCTTC
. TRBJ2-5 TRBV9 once CASSAAGIRPETQYF TGTGCCAGCAGCGCCGCTGGGATACGTCCGGAGACCCAGTACTTC
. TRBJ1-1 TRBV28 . CASSLFTTEAFF TGTGCCAGCAGTTTATTTACCACTGAAGCTTTCTTT
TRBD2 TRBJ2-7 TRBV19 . CASSIMAGGPHEQYF TGTGCCAGTAGTATAATGGCGGGGGGGCCCCACGAGCAGTACTTC
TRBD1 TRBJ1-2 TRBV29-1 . CSVEAGGAVGYTF TGCAGCGTTGAGGCAGGGGGCGCGGTAGGCTACACCTTC
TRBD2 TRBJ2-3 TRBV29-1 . CSVNAGTSGAHTDTQYF TGCAGCGTCAACGCCGGGACTAGCGGGGCTCACACAGATACGCAGTATTTT
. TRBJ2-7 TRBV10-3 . CAISEKRAGLAGSYEQYF TGTGCCATCAGTGAGAAAAGGGCGGGATTGGCGGGATCCTACGAGCAGTACTTC
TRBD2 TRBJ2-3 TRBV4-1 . CASSYRGGTDTQYF TGCGCCAGCAGCTACCGGGGGGGCACAGATACGCAGTATTTT
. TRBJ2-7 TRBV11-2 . CASSLDPQGLNYEQYF TGTGCCAGCAGCTTAGACCCACAGGGTTTAAACTACGAGCAGTACTTC
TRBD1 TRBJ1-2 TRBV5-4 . CASSSQTGGIGNYGYTF TGTGCCAGCAGCTCACAGACAGGGGGCATCGGTAACTATGGCTACACCTTC
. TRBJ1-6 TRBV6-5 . CASTKGGSPLHF TGTGCCAGCACGAAGGGTGGTTCACCCCTCCACTTT
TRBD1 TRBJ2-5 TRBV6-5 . CASSLQTGGKTQYF TGTGCCAGCAGTCTCCAGACAGGGGGCAAGACCCAGTACTTC
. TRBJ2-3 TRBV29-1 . CSAEGTDTQYF TGCAGCGCCGAGGGCACAGATACGCAGTATTTT
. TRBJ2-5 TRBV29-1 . CSVVLDLWGGRETQYF TGCAGCGTTGTTTTGGATCTCTGGGGGGGCAGGGAGACCCAGTACTTC
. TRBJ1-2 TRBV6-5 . CASSADIRYGYTF TGTGCCAGCAGTGCGGACATACGCTATGGCTACACCTTC
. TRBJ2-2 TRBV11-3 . CASSLGRTDANTGELFF TGTGCCAGCAGCTTGGGCCGGACCGACGCGAACACCGGGGAGCTGTTTTTT
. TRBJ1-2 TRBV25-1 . CASSGVPNYGYTF TGTGCCAGCAGTGGGGTCCCTAACTATGGCTACACCTTC
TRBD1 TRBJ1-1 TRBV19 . CASRGVGGNPVKAFF TGTGCCAGCAGAGGGGTAGGGGGCAACCCTGTTAAAGCTTTCTTT
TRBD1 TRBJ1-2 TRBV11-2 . CASSSGTAKYGYTF TGTGCCAGCAGCTCCGGGACAGCGAAATATGGCTACACCTTC
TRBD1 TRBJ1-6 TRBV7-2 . CASSLDRGGSPLHF TGTGCCAGCAGCTTAGACAGGGGCGGTTCACCCCTCCACTTT
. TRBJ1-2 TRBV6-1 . CATSEGGQSYGYTF TGTGCCACCAGCGAAGGAGGACAGAGCTATGGCTACACCTTC
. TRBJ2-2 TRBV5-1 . CASSFDTGTTGELFF TGCGCCAGCAGCTTCGATACAGGGACCACCGGGGAGCTGTTTTTT
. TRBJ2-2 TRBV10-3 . CAIPGGTNTGELFF TGTGCCATCCCCGGCGGTACGAACACCGGGGAGCTGTTTTTT
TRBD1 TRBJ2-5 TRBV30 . CAWSTGQGVQETQYF TGTGCCTGGAGTACTGGACAGGGGGTCCAAGAGACCCAGTACTTC
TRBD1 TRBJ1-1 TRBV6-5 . CASTRGRGGNTEAFF TGTGCCAGCACCAGGGGGCGAGGGGGGAACACTGAAGCTTTCTTT
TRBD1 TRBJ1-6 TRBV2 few CASSGTGGTGSPLHF TGTGCCAGCAGCGGGACAGGGGGAACAGGCTCACCCCTCCACTTT